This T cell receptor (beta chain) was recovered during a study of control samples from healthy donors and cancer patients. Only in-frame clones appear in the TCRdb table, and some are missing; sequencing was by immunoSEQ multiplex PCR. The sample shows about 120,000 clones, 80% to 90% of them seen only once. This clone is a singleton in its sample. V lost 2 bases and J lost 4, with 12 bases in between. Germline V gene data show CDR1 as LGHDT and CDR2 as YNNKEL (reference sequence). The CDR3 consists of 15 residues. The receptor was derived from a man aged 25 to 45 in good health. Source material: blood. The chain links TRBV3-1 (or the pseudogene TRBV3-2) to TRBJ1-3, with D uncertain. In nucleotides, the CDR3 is TGTGCCAGCAGCCAAACGGCAGTGAGGGGAAACACCATATATTTT. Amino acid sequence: CASSQTAVRGNTIYF.